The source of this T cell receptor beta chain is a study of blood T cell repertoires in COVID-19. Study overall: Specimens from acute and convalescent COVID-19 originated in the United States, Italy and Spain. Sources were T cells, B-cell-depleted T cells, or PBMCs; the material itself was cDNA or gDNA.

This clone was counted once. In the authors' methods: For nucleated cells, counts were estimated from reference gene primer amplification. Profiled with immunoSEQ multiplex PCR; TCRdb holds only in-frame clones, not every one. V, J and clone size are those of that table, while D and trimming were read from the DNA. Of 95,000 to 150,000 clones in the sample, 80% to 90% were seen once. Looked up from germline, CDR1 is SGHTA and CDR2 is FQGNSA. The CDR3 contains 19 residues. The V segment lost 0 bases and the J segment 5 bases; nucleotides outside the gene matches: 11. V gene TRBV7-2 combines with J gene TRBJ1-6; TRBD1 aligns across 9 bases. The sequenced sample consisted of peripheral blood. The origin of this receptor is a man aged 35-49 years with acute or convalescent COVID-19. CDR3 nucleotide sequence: TGTGCCAGCAGCTTAGCTACGTCCCGGGACAGGGTACATAATTCACCCCTCCACTTT. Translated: CASSLATSRDRVHNSPLHF.